Here is one TCR beta chain with its context. What it binds is not known. This sample is part of a study of tumor-infiltrating lymphocytes in primary liver carcinoma. Study summary: Male and female patients aged 30 to 69 years made up the cohort. All lesions had stage T1-T3 N0M0 and roughly 4.2 to 10 cm widths. Study-wide results and limits: Appearing in all five tumor regions was true of only about 8-24% of top clones. Blood's top-250-clone fraction was significantly lower than that of tumors (p = 0.039).

The CDR3 has 16 residues. The J segment lost 0 bases and the V segment lost 8 bases, leaving 13 bases of the junction unmatched. Taking about 20-31 mg of unsorted bulk tissue, the authors co-extracted RNA and DNA. The researchers produced TCR beta cDNA from approximately 0.45 ug total RNA with a constant-region primer. Amplification in three nested multiplex PCR rounds with slightly modified ARM-PCR gave rise to TCR beta libraries. PCR rounds one and two used TRBV1-TRBV30 forward primers with a C-beta reverse primer for 10 cycles each. Using its own MiXCR run on the multiplex PCR reads, TCRdb lists one record per CDR3 protein. Of more than 95,000 distinct CDR3 sequences listed, roughly 80% are singletons.

Source material: liver tumor tissue from sampling region 3. Regarding subset: tumor region T3, left-lateral pole. The clonotype was recovered from a man in his forties with primary liver carcinoma and hepatitis B virus infection. The V call is TRBV12-3 or TRBV12-4, the J call TRBJ2-7; 7 nucleotides align to TRBD2. The DNA for the CDR3 is TGTGCCAGCGTGGGGGGAATCGGGACTACCTCCTACGAGCAGTACTTC. Translation gives CASVGGIGTTSYEQYF.